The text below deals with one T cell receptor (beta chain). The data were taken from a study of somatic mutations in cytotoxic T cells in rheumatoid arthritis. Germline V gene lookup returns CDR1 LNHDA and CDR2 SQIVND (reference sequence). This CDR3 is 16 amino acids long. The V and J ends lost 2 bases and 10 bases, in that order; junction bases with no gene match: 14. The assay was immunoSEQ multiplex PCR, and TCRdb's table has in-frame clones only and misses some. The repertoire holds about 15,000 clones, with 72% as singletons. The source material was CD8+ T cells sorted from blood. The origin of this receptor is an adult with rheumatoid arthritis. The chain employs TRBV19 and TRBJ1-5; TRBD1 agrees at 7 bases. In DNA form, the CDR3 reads TGTGCCAGTAGTATATTTACAGGGGAGGGCAGAAGCCCCCAGCATTTT. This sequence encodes CASSIFTGEGRSPQHF.